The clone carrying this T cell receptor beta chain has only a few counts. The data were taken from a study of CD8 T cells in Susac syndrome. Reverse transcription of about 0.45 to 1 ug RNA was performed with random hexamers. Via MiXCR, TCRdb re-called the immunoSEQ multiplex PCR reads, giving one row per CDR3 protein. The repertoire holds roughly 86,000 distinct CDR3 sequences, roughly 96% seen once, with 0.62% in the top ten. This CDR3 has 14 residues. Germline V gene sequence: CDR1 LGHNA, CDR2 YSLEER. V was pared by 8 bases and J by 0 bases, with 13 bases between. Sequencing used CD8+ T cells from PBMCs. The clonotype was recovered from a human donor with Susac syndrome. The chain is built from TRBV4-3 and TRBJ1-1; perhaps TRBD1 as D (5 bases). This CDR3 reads CASSLGLMNTEAFF. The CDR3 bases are TGCGCCAGCTCCTTGGGGCTCATGAACACTGAAGCTTTCTTT.